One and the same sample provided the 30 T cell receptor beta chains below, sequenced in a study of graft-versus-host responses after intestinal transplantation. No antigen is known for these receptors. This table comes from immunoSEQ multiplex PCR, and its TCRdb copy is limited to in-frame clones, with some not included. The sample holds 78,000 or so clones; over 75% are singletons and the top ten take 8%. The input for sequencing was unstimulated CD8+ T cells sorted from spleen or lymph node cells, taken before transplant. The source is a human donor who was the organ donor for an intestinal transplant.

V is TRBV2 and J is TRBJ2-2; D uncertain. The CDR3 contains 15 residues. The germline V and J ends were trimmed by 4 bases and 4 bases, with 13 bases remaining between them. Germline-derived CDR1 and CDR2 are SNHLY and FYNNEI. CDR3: CASSGFPGLTGELFF. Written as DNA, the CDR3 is TGTGCCAGCAGTGGATTTCCCGGGCTCACCGGGGAGCTGTTTTTT.

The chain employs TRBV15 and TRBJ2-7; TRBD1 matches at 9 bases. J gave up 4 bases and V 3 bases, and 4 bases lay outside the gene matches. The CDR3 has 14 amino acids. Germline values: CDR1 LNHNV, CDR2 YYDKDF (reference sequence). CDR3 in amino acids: CATSSTGGMYEQYF. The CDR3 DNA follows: TGTGCCACCAGCAGTACAGGGGGCATGTACGAGCAGTACTTC.

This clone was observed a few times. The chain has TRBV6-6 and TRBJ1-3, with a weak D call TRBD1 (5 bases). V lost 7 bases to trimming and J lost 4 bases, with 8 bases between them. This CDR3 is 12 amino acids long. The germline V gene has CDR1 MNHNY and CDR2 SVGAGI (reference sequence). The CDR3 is CASTGSGNTIYF. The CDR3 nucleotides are TGTGCCAGCACAGGGTCCGGAAACACCATATATTTT.

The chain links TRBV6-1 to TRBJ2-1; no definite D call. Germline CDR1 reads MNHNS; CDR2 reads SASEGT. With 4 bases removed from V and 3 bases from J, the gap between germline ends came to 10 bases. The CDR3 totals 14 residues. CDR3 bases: TGTGCCAGCAGTGGACGGGCCCACTACAATGAGCAGTTCTTC. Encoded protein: CASSGRAHYNEQFF.

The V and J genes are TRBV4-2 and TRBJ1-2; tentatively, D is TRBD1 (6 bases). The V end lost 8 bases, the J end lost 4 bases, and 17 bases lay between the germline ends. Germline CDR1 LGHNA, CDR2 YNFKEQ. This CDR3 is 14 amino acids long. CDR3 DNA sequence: TGTGCCAGCGGGCATTGGGGGCTCAGCTATGGCTACACCTTC. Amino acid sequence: CASGHWGLSYGYTF.

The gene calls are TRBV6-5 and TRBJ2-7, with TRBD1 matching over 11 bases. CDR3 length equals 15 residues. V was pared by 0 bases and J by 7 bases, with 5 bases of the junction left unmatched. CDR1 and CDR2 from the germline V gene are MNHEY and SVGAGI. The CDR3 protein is CASSYSGQGAREQYF. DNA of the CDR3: TGTGCCAGCAGTTACTCCGGACAGGGGGCTCGTGAGCAGTACTTC.

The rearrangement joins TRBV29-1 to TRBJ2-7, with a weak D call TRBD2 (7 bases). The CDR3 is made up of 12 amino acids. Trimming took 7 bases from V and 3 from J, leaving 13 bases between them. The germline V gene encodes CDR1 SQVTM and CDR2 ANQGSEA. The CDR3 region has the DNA TGCAGCGCACTAGGGGGGGGCTACGAGCAGTACTTC. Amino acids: CSALGGGYEQYF.

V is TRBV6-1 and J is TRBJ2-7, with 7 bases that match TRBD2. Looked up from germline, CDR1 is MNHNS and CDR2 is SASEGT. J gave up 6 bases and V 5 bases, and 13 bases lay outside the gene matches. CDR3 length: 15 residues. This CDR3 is CASSPLSGASSEQYF. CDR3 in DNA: TGTGCCAGCAGTCCACTCAGCGGGGCCTCAAGCGAGCAGTACTTC.

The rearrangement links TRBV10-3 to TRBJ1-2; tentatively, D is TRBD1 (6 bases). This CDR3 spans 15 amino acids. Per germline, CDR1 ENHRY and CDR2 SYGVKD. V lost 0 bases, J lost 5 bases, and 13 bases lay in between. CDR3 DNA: TGTGCCATCAGTGAGTCTCTAGGACAGCCGTATGGCTACACCTTC. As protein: CAISESLGQPYGYTF.

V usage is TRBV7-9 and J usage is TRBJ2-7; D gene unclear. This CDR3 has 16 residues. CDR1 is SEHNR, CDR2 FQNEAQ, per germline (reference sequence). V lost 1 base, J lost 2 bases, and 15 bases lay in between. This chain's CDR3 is CASSLGRTTPPYEQYF. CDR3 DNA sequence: TGTGCCAGCAGCTTAGGAAGGACGACGCCCCCCTACGAGCAGTACTTC.

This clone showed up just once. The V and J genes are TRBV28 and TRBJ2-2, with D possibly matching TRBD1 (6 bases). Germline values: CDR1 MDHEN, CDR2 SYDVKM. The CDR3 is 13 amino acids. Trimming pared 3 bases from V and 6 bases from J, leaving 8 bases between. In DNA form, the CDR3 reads TGTGCCAGCAGTTTCTCAGGGGCCGGGGAGCTGTTTTTT. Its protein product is CASSFSGAGELFF.

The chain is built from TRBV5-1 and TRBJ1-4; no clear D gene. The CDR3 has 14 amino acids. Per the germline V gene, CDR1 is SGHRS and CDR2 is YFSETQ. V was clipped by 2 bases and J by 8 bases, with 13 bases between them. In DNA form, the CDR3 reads TGCGCCAGCAGCTTTAAAGGGTTGAACGAAAAACTGTTTTTT. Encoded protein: CASSFKGLNEKLFF.

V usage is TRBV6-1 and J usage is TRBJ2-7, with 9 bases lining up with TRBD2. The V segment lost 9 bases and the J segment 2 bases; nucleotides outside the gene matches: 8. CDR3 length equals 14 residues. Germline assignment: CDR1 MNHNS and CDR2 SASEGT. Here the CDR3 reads CASSLAGETYEQYF. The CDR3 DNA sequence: TGTGCCAGTAGCTTAGCGGGGGAAACCTACGAGCAGTACTTC.

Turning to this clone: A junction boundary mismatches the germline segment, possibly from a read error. CDR3 nucleotide sequence: TGTGCCAGCAGTGAGAAATCTAGCGGCGGCGACGAGCAGTACTTC. Translation gives CASSEKSSGGDEQYF. This sequence joins TRBV10-3 and TRBJ2-7; 7 bases fit TRBD2. The CDR3 sequence is 15 residues long. Germline-derived CDR1 and CDR2 are ENHRY and SYGVKD.

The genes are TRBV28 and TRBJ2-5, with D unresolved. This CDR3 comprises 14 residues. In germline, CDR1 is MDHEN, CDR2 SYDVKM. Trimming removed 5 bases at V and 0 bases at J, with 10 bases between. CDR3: CASSEKTYQETQYF. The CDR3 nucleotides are TGTGCCAGCAGTGAAAAAACGTACCAAGAGACCCAGTACTTC.

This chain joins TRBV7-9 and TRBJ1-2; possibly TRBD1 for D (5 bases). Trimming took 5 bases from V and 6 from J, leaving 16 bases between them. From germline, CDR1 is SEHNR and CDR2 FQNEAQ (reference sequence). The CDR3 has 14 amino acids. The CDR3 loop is CASSPPSGLDGYTF. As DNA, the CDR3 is TGTGCCAGCAGCCCTCCCTCGGGGCTGGATGGCTACACCTTC.

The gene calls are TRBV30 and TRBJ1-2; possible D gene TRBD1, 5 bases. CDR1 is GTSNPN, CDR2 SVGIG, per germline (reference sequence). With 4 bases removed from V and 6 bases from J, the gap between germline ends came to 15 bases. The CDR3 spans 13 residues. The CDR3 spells CAWMSRVGDGYTF. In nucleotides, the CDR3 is TGTGCCTGGATGAGCCGGGTGGGGGATGGCTACACCTTC.

The CDR3: CASRHPVNTEAFF. The CDR3 DNA reads as TGTGCCAGCAGGCACCCGGTGAACACTGAAGCTTTCTTT. The rearrangement uses TRBV21-1 and TRBJ1-1. TRBV21-1 is a listed pseudogene. The CDR3 totals 13 residues.

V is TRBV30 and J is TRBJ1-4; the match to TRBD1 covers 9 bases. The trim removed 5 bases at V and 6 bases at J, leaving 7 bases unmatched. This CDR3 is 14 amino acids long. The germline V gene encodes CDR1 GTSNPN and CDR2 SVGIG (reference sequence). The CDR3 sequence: CAWGAGQGDEKLFF. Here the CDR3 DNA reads TGTGCCTGGGGGGCGGGACAGGGAGATGAAAAACTGTTTTTT.

CDR3 DNA sequence: TGTGCCATCAGTGGTTTAGAGGGGGATGGCTACACCTTC. Amino acids: CAISGLEGDGYTF. This chain joins TRBV10-3 and TRBJ1-2; D is possibly TRBD1 (6 bases). Trimming left V 4 bases short and J 6 bases short, with 12 bases between. The CDR3 contains 13 residues. Germline CDR1 and CDR2: ENHRY and SYGVKD.

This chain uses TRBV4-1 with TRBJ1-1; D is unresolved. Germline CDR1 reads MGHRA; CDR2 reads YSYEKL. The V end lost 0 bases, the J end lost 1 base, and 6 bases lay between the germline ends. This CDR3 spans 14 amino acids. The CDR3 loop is CASSQDTGNTEAFF. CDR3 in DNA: TGCGCCAGCAGCCAAGATACGGGGAACACTGAAGCTTTCTTT.

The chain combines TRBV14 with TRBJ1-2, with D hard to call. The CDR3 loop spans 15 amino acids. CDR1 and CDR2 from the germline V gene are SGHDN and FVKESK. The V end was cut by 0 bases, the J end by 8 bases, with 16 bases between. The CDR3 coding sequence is TGTGCCAGCAGCCAAGATACCCTGACGGGTGAAGGCTACACCTTC. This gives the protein CASSQDTLTGEGYTF. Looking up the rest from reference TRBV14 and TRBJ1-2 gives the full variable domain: EAGVTQFPSHSVIEKGQTVTLRCDPISGHDNLYWYRRVMGKEIKFLLHFVKESKQDESGMPNNRFLAERTGGTYSTLKVQPAELEDSGVYFCASSQDTLTGEGYTFGSGTRLTVV.

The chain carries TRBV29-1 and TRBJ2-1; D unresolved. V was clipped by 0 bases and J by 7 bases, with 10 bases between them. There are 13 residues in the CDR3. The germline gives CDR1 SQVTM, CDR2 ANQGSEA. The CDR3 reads CSVEERKPNEQFF. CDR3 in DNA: TGCAGCGTTGAAGAGAGGAAGCCGAATGAGCAGTTCTTC.

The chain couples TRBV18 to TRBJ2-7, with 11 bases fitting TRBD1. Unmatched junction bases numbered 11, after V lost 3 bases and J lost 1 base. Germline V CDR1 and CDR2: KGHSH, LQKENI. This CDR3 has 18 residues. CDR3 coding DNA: TGTGCCAGCTCACCCGGGGACAGGGGGAAGTTATTTTCCTACGAGCAGTACTTC. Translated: CASSPGDRGKLFSYEQYF.

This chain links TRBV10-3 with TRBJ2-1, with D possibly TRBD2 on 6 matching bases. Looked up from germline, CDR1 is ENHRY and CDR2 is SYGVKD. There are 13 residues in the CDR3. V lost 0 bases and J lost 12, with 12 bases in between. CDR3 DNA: TGTGCCATCAGTGAGTCCGGTGTCGGGGGGCAGTTCTTC. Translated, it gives CAISESGVGGQFF.

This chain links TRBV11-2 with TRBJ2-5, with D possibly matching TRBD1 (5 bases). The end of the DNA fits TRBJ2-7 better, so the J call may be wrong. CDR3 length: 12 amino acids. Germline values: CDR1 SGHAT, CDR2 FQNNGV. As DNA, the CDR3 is TGTGCCAGCAGCTCAGGGTTTCGCGAGCAGTACTTC. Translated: CASSSGFREQYF.

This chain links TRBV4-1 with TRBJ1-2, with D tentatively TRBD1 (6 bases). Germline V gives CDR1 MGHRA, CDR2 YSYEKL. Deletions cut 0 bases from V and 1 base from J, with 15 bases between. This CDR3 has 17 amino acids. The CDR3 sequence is CASSQEGGGLINYGYTF. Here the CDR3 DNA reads TGCGCCAGCAGCCAAGAGGGCGGGGGCCTGATTAACTATGGCTACACCTTC.

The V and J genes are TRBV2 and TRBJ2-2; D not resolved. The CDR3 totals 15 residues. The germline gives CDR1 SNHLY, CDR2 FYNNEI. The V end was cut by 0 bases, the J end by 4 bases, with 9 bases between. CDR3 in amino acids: CASSEATFSTGELFF. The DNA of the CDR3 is TGTGCCAGCAGTGAAGCGACCTTCAGCACCGGGGAGCTGTTTTTT. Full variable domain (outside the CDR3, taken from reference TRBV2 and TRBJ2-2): EPEVTQTPSHQVTQMGQEVILRCVPISNHLYFYWYRQILGQKVEFLVSFYNNEISEKSEIFDDQFSVERPDGSNFTLKIRSTKLEDSAMYFCASSEATFSTGELFFGEGSRLTVL.

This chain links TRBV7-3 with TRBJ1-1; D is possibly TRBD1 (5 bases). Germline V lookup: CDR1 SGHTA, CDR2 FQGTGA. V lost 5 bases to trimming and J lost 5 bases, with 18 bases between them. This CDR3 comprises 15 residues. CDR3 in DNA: TGTGCCAGCAGCAGAGACGGGGGAGATGGGACTGAAGCTTTCTTT. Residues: CASSRDGGDGTEAFF.

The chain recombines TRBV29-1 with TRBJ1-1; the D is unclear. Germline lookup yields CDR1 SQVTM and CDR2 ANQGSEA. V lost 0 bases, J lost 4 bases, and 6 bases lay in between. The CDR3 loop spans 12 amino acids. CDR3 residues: CSVEEWATEAFF. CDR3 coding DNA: TGCAGCGTTGAAGAGTGGGCCACTGAAGCTTTCTTT.